These T cell receptor beta chains were read from a single sample in a study of T cells in Graves' hyperthyroidism and ophthalmopathy. TCRdb fed the multiplex PCR reads into MiXCR, producing one record per CDR3 protein. The sample contains a few hundred thousand distinct CDR3 sequences, about 15% of which appear only once. The source material was blood. The source is a woman aged 45-65 years with Graves' hyperthyroidism. Both conserved end residues are part of each CDR3. D genes are given only for firm matches.

V	D	J	CDR3
TRBV12-3/TRBV12-4	NA	TRBJ1-4	CASRGGGEKLFF
TRBV9	NA	TRBJ1-1	CASSSTGRNTEAFF
TRBV12-3/TRBV12-4	TRBD1	TRBJ1-6	CASRLGTGLTSYNSPLHF
TRBV6-5	NA	TRBJ1-2	CASSYSRRGTYEGYTF
TRBV2	TRBD1	TRBJ1-5	CASSGRGLWQPQHF
TRBV3-1	NA	TRBJ2-1	CASSQASLGINEQFF
TRBV7-9	NA	TRBJ1-2	CASSLVTGNGYTF
TRBV30	NA	TRBJ2-1	CAWNEGRSYNEQFF
TRBV11-3	NA	TRBJ1-1	CASTSEFRNTEAFF
TRBV6-1	TRBD1	TRBJ1-2	CASSYAGQGAVDDYTF
TRBV6-5	TRBD2	TRBJ2-3	CASTAGGPDTQYF
TRBV30	TRBD1	TRBJ1-2	CAWSQGQADYGYTF
TRBV7-9	TRBD1	TRBJ2-7	CASSSRKTNRGAYEQYF
TRBV20-1	TRBD2	TRBJ2-3	CSARAYSAGVTDTQYF
TRBV7-6	NA	TRBJ2-1	CASGSGYNEQFF
TRBV30	NA	TRBJ2-1	CAWSVFGYNEQFF
TRBV7-9	NA	TRBJ2-6	CAPDSLRANVLTF
TRBV19	TRBD1	TRBJ1-1	CASIHGQGAMNTEAFF
TRBV11-2	TRBD2	TRBJ2-1	CASRRTSGRSPYNEQFF
TRBV20-1	TRBD2	TRBJ2-3	CSAWLAGVGGTQYF
TRBV19	NA	TRBJ2-7	CASSRQGDPRREQYF
TRBV12-3/TRBV12-4	NA	TRBJ1-1	CASSLTEGTEAFF
TRBV7-8	NA	TRBJ2-1	CASSPVDHEQFF
TRBV12-3/TRBV12-4	NA	TRBJ2-7	CASSREEGTYEQYF
TRBV7-8	NA	TRBJ2-2	CASRGVTGELFF
TRBV7-3	NA	TRBJ1-2	CASSSPGGRNYGYTF
TRBV5-6	TRBD1	TRBJ2-5	CASSGINRGRETQYF
TRBV20-1	NA	TRBJ2-5	CSAPPLDQETQYF
TRBV7-8	TRBD2	TRBJ2-7	CASSLGAGGYEQYF
TRBV11-2	NA	TRBJ1-5	CASSLDLAHNQPQHF